The 28 T cell receptor beta chains listed next were all sequenced from one sample in a study of T-cell reconstitution after alpha-beta-depleted transplantation in children. This sample's TCRbeta library carried unique molecular identifier barcodes. One entry per CDR3 protein results from TCRdb running MiXCR on the PCR reads. The table has tens of thousands of distinct CDR3 sequences, around 9.9% seen once. The input for sequencing was PBMCs from the stem cell graft donor, taken from the stem cell graft. Source of these receptors: a human donor who donated a stem cell graft to a child with chronic granulomatous disease.

In its sample, this clonotype was seen a few times. The chain is built from TRBV11-2 and TRBJ2-1; 11 bases map to TRBD2. Germline V CDR1 and CDR2: SGHAT, FQNNGV. This CDR3 is built from 17 residues. J was trimmed by 7 bases and V by 4 bases; bases with no gene match: 12. In nucleotides, the CDR3 is TGTGCCAGCAGCTCAGTCCCTTTACTAGCGGGGGAGAATGAGCAGTTCTTC. It is translated as CASSSVPLLAGENEQFF.

This clonotype was seen a handful of times. The rearrangement links TRBV6-1 to TRBJ2-1; 11 bases align to TRBD2. The trim removed 5 bases at V and 4 bases at J, leaving 4 bases unmatched. CDR1 is MNHNS and CDR2 is SASEGT in the germline V gene. The CDR3 is 15 amino acids. The DNA of the CDR3 is TGTGCCAGCAGTACGACTAGCGGGATTTACAATGAGCAGTTCTTC. This gives the protein CASSTTSGIYNEQFF.

This clonotype has a count of ten or more. V gene TRBV11-1 combines with J gene TRBJ2-1; perhaps TRBD1 as D (6 bases). Trimming pared 6 bases from V and 9 bases from J, leaving 24 bases between. CDR1 and CDR2 from the germline V gene are SGHAT and FQDESV (reference sequence). The CDR3 length is 16 residues. This CDR3 reads CASRQRVPGHSPEQFF. DNA of the CDR3: TGTGCCAGCAGACAACGCGTCCCGGGACACTCTCCTGAGCAGTTCTTC.

As regards this clonotype: Lacking the conserved final phenylalanine or tryptophan, this CDR3 likely reflects a read error. V usage is TRBV9 and J usage is TRBJ1-1; maybe TRBD1 (6 bases). V lost 4 bases, J lost 2 bases, and 15 bases lay in between. Germline V lookup: CDR1 SGDLS, CDR2 YYNGEE. This CDR3 has 15 amino acids. CDR3 bases: TGTGCCAGCAGCCCCTGGGCAGGGGAAAACACTGAAGCTTTCTTG. The encoded protein is CASSPWAGENTEAFL.

This clonotype came up many times. The CDR3 loop is CASSVAPSASRGNYGYTF. The CDR3 bases are TGTGCCAGCAGCGTAGCACCCTCAGCGAGCAGGGGGAACTATGGCTACACCTTC. J is TRBJ1-2 and V is TRBV9, with 7 bases matching TRBD1. V shed 0 bases, J shed 2 bases, and the junction held 13 bases outside the gene matches. Germline assignment: CDR1 SGDLS and CDR2 YYNGEE. The CDR3 extends over 18 amino acids.

Ten or more counts support this clonotype. CDR3 loop: CASSLWDSGYEQYF. The CDR3 DNA follows: TGTGCCAGCAGCTTATGGGACTCAGGGTACGAGCAGTACTTC. The J gene is TRBJ2-7, the V gene TRBV7-2, with D perhaps TRBD2 (6 bases). Per germline, CDR1 SGHTA and CDR2 FQGNSA. V lost 2 bases to trimming and J lost 4 bases, with 12 bases between them. The CDR3 consists of 14 residues.

This clonotype was recorded at least ten times. This rearrangement joins TRBV2 to TRBJ2-5, with D possibly called TRBD1 or TRBD2 (5 bases each). V dropped 9 bases and J dropped 4 bases, with 15 bases sitting between them. The CDR3 contains 13 residues. In germline, CDR1 is SNHLY, CDR2 FYNNEI. Here the CDR3 reads CARADPTAETQYF. In DNA, the CDR3 is TGTGCCAGAGCGGACCCGACAGCAGAGACCCAGTACTTC.

This clonotype was seen ten or more times. The chain employs TRBV7-3 and TRBJ2-7; weak D call: TRBD2 (6 bases). The CDR3 spans 18 residues. CDR1 is SGHTA and CDR2 is FQGTGA in the germline V gene. V gave up 4 bases and J gave up 1 base, with 23 bases separating them. The CDR3 region has the DNA TGTGCCAGCAGCTACAAAGAGCGGCCGCCGGAGGGGTCCTACGAGCAGTACTTC. Translated, it gives CASSYKERPPEGSYEQYF.

This clonotype was recorded at least ten times. This chain joins TRBV5-1 and TRBJ2-7, with D possibly matching TRBD2 (6 bases). Germline V gives CDR1 SGHRS, CDR2 YFSETQ. V lost 3 bases and J lost 2, with 9 bases in between. The CDR3 is 13 residues long. DNA of the CDR3: TGCGCCAGCAGCTCCGGGGGTACCTACGAGCAGTACTTC. It yields the protein CASSSGGTYEQYF. Full variable domain (rest looked up from reference TRBV5-1 and TRBJ2-7): KAGVTQTPRYLIKTRGQQVTLSCSPISGHRSVSWYQQTPGQGLQFLFEYFSETQRNKGNFPGRFSGRQFSNSRSEMNVSTLELGDSALYLCASSSGGTYEQYFGPGTRLTVT.

There are many counts of this clonotype. V is TRBV4-1 and J is TRBJ1-1; 9 bases align to TRBD1. The CDR3 loop spans 15 amino acids. Germline values: CDR1 MGHRA, CDR2 YSYEKL. V was pared by 2 bases and J by 5 bases, with 6 bases of the junction left unmatched. The DNA for the CDR3 is TGCGCCAGCAGCCAATTCGGACAGGGGCGGACTGAAGCTTTCTTT. Amino acids: CASSQFGQGRTEAFF.

This clonotype has ten or more counts. This chain uses TRBV29-1 with TRBJ2-5; D gene unclear. The V gene's germline CDR1 is SQVTM and CDR2 ANQGSEA. V lost 6 bases, J lost 2 bases, and 19 bases lay in between. The CDR3 runs to 15 residues. The CDR3 spells CSVSQGRSAQETQYF. The CDR3 DNA sequence: TGCAGCGTATCCCAAGGCCGGTCAGCTCAAGAGACCCAGTACTTC. The full variable domain, with the rest looked up from reference TRBV29-1 and TRBJ2-5, is SAVISQKPSRDICQRGTSLTIQCQVDSQVTMMFWYRQQPGQSLTLIATANQGSEATYESGFVIDKFPISRPNLTFSTLTVSNMSPEDSSIYLCSVSQGRSAQETQYFGPGTRLLVL.

At least ten counts were recorded for this clonotype. The chain carries TRBV6-5 and TRBJ1-1; D gene uncertain. Trimming removed 2 bases from V and 5 bases from J, with 12 bases in between. The CDR3 is made up of 14 amino acids. Germline values: CDR1 MNHEY, CDR2 SVGAGI. The CDR3 DNA is TGTGCCAGCAGTTACCAGAGACGAACGACTGAAGCTTTCTTT. This gives the protein CASSYQRRTTEAFF.

The rearrangement uses TRBV29-1 and TRBJ2-7; D is ambiguous. Trimming removed 4 bases at V and 0 bases at J, with 13 bases between. CDR3 length equals 14 residues. Germline lookup yields CDR1 SQVTM and CDR2 ANQGSEA. CDR3 region: CSVGTGLSSYEQYF. CDR3 coding DNA: TGCAGCGTTGGGACGGGCCTAAGCTCCTACGAGCAGTACTTC.

In its sample, this clonotype was seen many times. The gene calls are TRBV9 and TRBJ2-5; TRBD1 agrees at 8 bases. V lost 1 base, J lost 5 bases, and 4 bases stayed unmatched. The V gene's germline CDR1 is SGDLS and CDR2 YYNGEE. The CDR3 contains 14 residues. CDR3 amino acids: CASSVPDRGETQYF. The CDR3 DNA is TGTGCCAGCAGCGTACCCGACAGGGGCGAGACCCAGTACTTC.

This clonotype appeared many times. The chain is built from TRBV7-9 and TRBJ1-1, with D maybe TRBD1 (5 bases). V was cut by 5 bases and J by 1 base, with 14 bases left in between. Germline loops: CDR1 SEHNR, CDR2 FQNEAQ (reference sequence). The CDR3 is 15 amino acids. CDR3: CASSESRGSNTEAFF. The CDR3 region has the DNA TGTGCCAGCAGCGAAAGTAGGGGTTCGAACACTGAAGCTTTCTTT.

This clonotype was counted ten times or more. One end of the junction varies from germline; a read error may be responsible. In DNA form, the CDR3 reads TGTGCCAGCAGCCTAGCGGGACCTTCCTACGAGCAGTACTTC. It codes for CASSLAGPSYEQYF. This chain joins TRBV7-2 and TRBJ2-7; the match to TRBD2 covers 9 bases. Germline loops: CDR1 SGHTA, CDR2 FQGNSA. This CDR3 is 14 amino acids long.

This clonotype was seen at least ten times. This chain joins TRBV29-1 and TRBJ2-5; 12 bases align to TRBD1. Germline V CDR1 and CDR2: SQVTM, ANQGSEA. CDR3 length: 14 residues. Trimming cost V 3 bases and J 5 bases; bases outside gene matches: 4. Here the CDR3 DNA reads TGCAGCGTTGACCGGGACAGGGGGCGGGAGACCCAGTACTTC. Residues: CSVDRDRGRETQYF.

The sample holds many counts of this clonotype. V usage is TRBV25-1 and J usage is TRBJ2-1, with 7 bases matching TRBD1. The CDR3 is 12 residues long. The germline gives CDR1 MGHDK, CDR2 SYGVNS. Trimming cost V 8 bases and J 5 bases; bases outside gene matches: 3. CDR3 residues: CASHRGHNEQFF. The CDR3 region has the DNA TGTGCCAGCCACAGGGGCCACAATGAGCAGTTCTTC.

This clonotype was seen many times. V is TRBV27 and J is TRBJ1-2; D possibly corresponds to TRBD1 (5 bases). The germline V and J ends were trimmed by 6 bases and 7 bases, with 24 bases remaining between them. CDR1 is MNHEY and CDR2 is SMNVEV in the germline V gene (reference sequence). CDR3 length: 16 residues. This CDR3 is CASSVLPGGKGLGYTF. The CDR3 DNA reads as TGTGCCAGCAGCGTCCTCCCTGGGGGTAAGGGGCTTGGCTACACCTTC.

The table lists this clonotype with many counts. V usage is TRBV27 and J usage is TRBJ2-1, with 16 positions matching TRBD2. Germline assignment: CDR1 MNHEY and CDR2 SMNVEV (reference sequence). The CDR3 runs 16 residues. V shed 5 bases, J shed 8 bases, and the junction held 6 bases outside the gene matches. The CDR3, as DNA: TGTGCCAGCAGTGGGACTAGCGGGGGGGCCCCCCATGAGCAGTTCTTC. Encoded protein: CASSGTSGGAPHEQFF.

In its sample, this clonotype was seen many times. The chain employs TRBV20-1 and TRBJ2-1, with D tentatively TRBD1 (7 bases). V shed 3 bases and J shed 9 bases, with 24 bases lying between them. Germline CDR1 is DFQATT and CDR2 is SNEGSKA (reference sequence). The CDR3 spans 16 residues. In nucleotides, the CDR3 is TGCAGTGCTAGTCCCTTAGCGGTTACATCAGGGGGTGAGCAGTTCTTC. Encoded protein: CSASPLAVTSGGEQFF.

This clonotype was recorded at least ten times. The CDR3 here is CASSLSSGGRYEQYF. The CDR3 DNA reads TGTGCCAGCAGCTTATCGAGCGGGGGACGCTACGAGCAGTACTTC. The J gene is TRBJ2-7, the V gene TRBV7-2; 8 bases are a match to TRBD2. After removal of 2 bases from V and 3 bases from J, the junction contained 6 bases not matched to a gene. CDR1 and CDR2 from the germline V gene are SGHTA and FQGNSA. This CDR3 is built from 15 residues.

This clonotype has a count of ten or more. The rearrangement uses TRBV20-1 and TRBJ2-7; TRBD2 matches at 8 bases. CDR3 size: 15 residues. Trimming took 6 bases from V and 5 from J; bases not matched to a gene: 15. CDR1 DFQATT and CDR2 SNEGSKA come from the germline V gene (reference sequence). CDR3 coding DNA: TGCAGTGCCAACCCCCATACGGGAGGGCTCGACGAGCAGTACTTC. It encodes CSANPHTGGLDEQYF.

At least ten counts were recorded for this clonotype. CDR3 region: CASSLENTPGLWSYTF. In nucleotides, the CDR3 is TGTGCCAGCAGCTTAGAAAACACCCCGGGGTTATGGAGCTACACCTTC. The chain joins TRBV7-2 to TRBJ1-2; D not resolved. V lost 1 base, J lost 9 bases, and 21 bases lay in between. The CDR3 runs 16 residues. Per the germline V gene, CDR1 is SGHTA and CDR2 is FQGNSA.

This clonotype has ten or more counts. The chain has TRBV5-1 and TRBJ1-1, with 10 bases identical to TRBD1. Germline assignment: CDR1 SGHRS and CDR2 YFSETQ. The CDR3 totals 15 residues. The V gene end was trimmed by 1 base and the J gene end by 6 bases; junction bases not matched to a gene: 6. CDR3 sequence reads: CASSLRGQGGPEAFF. The CDR3 DNA reads as TGCGCCAGCAGCTTGAGAGGACAGGGGGGACCTGAAGCTTTCTTT.

This clonotype was recorded many times. The chain recombines TRBV5-1 with TRBJ1-1; TRBD1 might be the D (5 bases). This CDR3 has 12 residues. Germline lookup yields CDR1 SGHRS and CDR2 YFSETQ. The V end lost 0 bases, the J end lost 10 bases, and 10 bases lay between the germline ends. The CDR3 coding sequence is TGCGCCAGCAGCTTGGGGGGGGGAGGAGCTTTCTTT. It translates to CASSLGGGGAFF.

This clonotype was recorded at least ten times. This sequence joins TRBV20-1 and TRBJ1-1; 9 nucleotides align to TRBD1. CDR3 length equals 18 residues. Germline V gene data show CDR1 as DFQATT and CDR2 as SNEGSKA (reference sequence). With 2 bases clipped from V and 1 base from J, the junction kept 14 bases outside the gene matches. Here the CDR3 reads CSARTLIRDRDGNTEAFF. The CDR3 coding sequence is TGCAGTGCTAGAACCCTAATTCGGGACAGGGACGGGAACACTGAAGCTTTCTTT.

This clonotype was seen ten or more times. V usage is TRBV12-3 or TRBV12-4 and J usage is TRBJ2-7; the D is unclear. The CDR3 consists of 13 residues. Trimming took off 5 bases at V and 4 bases at J, with 12 bases between the two ends. The CDR3 is CASSVSPSYEQYF. The CDR3 DNA sequence: TGTGCCAGCAGTGTCTCCCCTTCTTACGAGCAGTACTTC.